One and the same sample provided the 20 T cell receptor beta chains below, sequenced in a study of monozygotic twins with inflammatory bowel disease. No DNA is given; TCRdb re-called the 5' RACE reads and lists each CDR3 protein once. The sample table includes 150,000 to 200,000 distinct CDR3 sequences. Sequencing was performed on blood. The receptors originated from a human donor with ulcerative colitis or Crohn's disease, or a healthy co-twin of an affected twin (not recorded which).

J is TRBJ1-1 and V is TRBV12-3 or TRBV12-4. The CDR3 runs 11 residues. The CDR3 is CASLLAEGAFF.

CDR3 protein: CASSTRLGTGSYEQYF. The rearrangement joins TRBV7-2 to TRBJ2-7; TCRdb proposes TRBD1, but this gene call is untestable without DNA. CDR1 SGHTA and CDR2 FQGNSA come from the germline V gene. The CDR3 is 16 amino acids.

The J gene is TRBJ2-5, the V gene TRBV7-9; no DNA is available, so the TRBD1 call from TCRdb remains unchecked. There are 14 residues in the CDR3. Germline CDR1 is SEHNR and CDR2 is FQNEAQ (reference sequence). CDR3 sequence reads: CASSSQGAWETQYF. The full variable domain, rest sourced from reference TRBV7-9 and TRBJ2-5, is DTGVSQNPRHKITKRGQNVTFRCDPISEHNRLYWYRQTLGQGPEFLTYFQNEAQLEKSRLLSDRFSAERPKGSFSTLEIQRTEQGDSAMYLCASSSQGAWETQYFGPGTRLLVL.

The CDR3 reads CASSSTGEQFF. The chain employs TRBV5-1 and TRBJ2-1; TCRdb proposes TRBD1, but this gene call is untestable without DNA. Germline V lookup: CDR1 SGHRS, CDR2 YFSETQ. The CDR3 covers 11 residues.

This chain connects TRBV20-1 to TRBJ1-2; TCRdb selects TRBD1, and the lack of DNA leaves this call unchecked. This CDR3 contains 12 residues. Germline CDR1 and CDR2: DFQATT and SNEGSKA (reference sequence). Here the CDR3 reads CSAPKGRPGYTF.

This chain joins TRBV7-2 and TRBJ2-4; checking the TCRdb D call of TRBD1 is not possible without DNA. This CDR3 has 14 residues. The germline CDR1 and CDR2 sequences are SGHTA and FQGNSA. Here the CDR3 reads CASSLEGGPDIQYF.

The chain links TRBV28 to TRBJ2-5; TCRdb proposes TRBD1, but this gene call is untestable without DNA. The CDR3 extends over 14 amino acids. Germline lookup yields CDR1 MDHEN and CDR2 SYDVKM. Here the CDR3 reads CASTRDSAEETQYF.

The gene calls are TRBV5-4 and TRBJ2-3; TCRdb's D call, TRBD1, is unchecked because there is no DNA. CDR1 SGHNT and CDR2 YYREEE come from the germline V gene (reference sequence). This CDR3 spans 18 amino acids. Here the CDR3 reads CASSSPEGPKGSADTQYF.

The CDR3 sequence is CASSGGTGFNNQPQHF. The rearrangement links TRBV7-2 to TRBJ1-5; TCRdb reports TRBD1, a call that lacks DNA to check it against. The CDR3 is 16 amino acids. Germline V gene lookup returns CDR1 SGHTA and CDR2 FQGNSA.

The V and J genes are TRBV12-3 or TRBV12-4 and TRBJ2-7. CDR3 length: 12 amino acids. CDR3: CASSLQVYEQYF.

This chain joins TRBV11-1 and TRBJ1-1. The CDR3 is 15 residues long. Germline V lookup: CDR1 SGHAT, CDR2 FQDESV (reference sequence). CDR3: CASSPPWELNTEAFF.

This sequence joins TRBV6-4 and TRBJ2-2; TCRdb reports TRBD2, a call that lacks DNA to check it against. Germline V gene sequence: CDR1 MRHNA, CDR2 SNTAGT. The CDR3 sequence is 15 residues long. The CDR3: CASSRQGSNTGELFF.

The CDR3: CSSTSTWFSEQYF. The rearrangement uses TRBV20-1 and TRBJ2-7. Germline lookup yields CDR1 DFQATT and CDR2 SNEGSKA (reference sequence). This CDR3 has 13 amino acids.

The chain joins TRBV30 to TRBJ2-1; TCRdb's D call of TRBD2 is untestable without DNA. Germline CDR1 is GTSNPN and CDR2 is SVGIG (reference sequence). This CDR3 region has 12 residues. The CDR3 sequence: CAWKGGYNEQFF. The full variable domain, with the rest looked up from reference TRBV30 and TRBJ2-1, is SQTIHQWPATLVQPVGSPLSLECTVEGTSNPNLYWYRQAAGRGLQLLFYSVGIGQISSEVPQNLSASRPQDRQFILSSKKLLLSDSGFYLCAWKGGYNEQFFGPGTRLTVL.

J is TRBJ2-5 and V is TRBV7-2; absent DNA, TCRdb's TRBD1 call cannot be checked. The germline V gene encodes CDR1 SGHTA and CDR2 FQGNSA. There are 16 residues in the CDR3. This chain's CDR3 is CASSLTLGPSQETQYF.

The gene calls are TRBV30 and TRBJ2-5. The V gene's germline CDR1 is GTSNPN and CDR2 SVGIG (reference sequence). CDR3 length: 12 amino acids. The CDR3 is CAWSVQGETQYF.

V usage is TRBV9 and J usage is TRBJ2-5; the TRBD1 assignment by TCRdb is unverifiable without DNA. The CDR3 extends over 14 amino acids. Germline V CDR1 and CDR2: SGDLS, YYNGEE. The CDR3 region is CASSVSGRGETQYF.

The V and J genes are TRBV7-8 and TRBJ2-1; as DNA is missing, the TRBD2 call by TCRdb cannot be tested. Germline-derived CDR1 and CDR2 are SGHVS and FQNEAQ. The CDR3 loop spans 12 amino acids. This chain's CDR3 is CASSTRLVGQFF.

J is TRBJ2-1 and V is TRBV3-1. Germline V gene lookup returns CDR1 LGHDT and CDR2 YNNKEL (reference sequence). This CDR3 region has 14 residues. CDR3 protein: CASSQELRSGEQFF.

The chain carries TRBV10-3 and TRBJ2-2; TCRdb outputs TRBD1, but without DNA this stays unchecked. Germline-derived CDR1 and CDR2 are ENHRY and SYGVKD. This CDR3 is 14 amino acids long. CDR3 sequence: CAIEDTPNTGELFF.